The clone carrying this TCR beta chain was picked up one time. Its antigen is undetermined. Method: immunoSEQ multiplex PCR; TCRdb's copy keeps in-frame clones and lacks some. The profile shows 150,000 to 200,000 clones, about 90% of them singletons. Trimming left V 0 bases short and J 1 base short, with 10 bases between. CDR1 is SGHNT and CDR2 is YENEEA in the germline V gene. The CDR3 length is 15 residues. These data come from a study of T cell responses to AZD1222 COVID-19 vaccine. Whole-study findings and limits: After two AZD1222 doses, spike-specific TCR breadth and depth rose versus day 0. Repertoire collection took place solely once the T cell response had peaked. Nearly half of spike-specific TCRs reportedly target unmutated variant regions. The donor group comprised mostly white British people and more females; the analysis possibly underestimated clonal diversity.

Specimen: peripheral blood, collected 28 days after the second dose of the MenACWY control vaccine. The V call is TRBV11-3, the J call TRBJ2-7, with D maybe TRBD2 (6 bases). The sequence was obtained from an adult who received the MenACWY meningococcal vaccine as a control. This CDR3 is CASSLESEGSYEQYF. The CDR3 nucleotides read TGTGCCAGCAGCTTAGAGTCGGAGGGGTCCTACGAGCAGTACTTC. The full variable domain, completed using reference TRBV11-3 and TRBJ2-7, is EAGVVQSPRYKIIEKKQPVAFWCNPISGHNTLYWYLQNLGQGPELLIRYENEEAVDDSQLPKDRFSAERLKGVDSTLKIQPAELGDSAVYLCASSLESEGSYEQYFGPGTRLTVT.